The present entry profiles one T cell receptor beta chain with its context. Its target is not known. TCRdb's copy holds only in-frame clones and misses some; the assay was immunoSEQ multiplex PCR. The sample lists about 92,000 clones, under 90% seen once, with roughly a tenth in the top ten. The data originate from a study of T cell responses to AZD1222 COVID-19 vaccine. Study background: Doses given second, at about 4 or about 12 weeks, were pooled. Broader study findings: Donors were largely white British and mainly female; clonal diversity was possibly underestimated. After the peak T cell response, and only then, were repertoires sampled.

V was cut by 1 base and J by 0 bases, with 3 bases left in between. The V gene's germline CDR1 is SGHAT and CDR2 FQNNGV. This CDR3 region has 13 residues. V and J are TRBV11-2 and TRBJ1-1; D not resolved. The sequencing used peripheral blood, collected on day 0 of AZD1222 vaccination. This clonotype was obtained from an adult in good health. CDR3 sequence reads: CASSLGLNTEAFF. The CDR3 DNA sequence: TGTGCCAGCAGCTTAGGTCTGAACACTGAAGCTTTCTTT.